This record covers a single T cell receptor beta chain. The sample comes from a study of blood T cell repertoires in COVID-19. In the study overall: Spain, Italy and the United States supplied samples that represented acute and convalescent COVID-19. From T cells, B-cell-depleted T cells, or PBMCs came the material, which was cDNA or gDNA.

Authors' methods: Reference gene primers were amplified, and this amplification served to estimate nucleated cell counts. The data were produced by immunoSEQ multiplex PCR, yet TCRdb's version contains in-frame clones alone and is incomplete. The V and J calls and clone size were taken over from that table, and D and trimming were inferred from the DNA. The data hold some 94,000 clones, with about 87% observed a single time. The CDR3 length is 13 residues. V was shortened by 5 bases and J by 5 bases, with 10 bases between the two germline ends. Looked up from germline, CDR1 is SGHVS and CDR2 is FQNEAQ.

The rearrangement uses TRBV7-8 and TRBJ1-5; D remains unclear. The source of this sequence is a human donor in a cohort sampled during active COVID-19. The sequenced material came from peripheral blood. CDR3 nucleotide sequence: TGTGCCAGCAGCCAGAATCTATATCAGCCCCAGCATTTT. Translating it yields CASSQNLYQPQHF.